The table lists the clone carrying this T cell receptor beta chain with a few counts. Germline assignment: CDR1 DFQATT and CDR2 SNEGSKA (reference sequence). The V segment lost 6 bases and the J segment 7 bases; nucleotides outside the gene matches: 8. The CDR3 spans 13 residues. The sample belongs to a study of blood T cells in healthy people across ages. Through a sample-barcoded 5' primer and a J-beta primer mix, a second PCR was run for roughly 7 to 11 cycles. TCRdb fed the 5' RACE reads into MiXCR, producing one record per CDR3 protein. The table includes about 400,000 distinct CDR3 sequences, about 52% detected once.

The chain links TRBV20-1 to TRBJ1-2; 10 nucleotides agree with TRBD1. The sequenced sample was blood. This TCR came from a man aged 55 to 70 in good health. The CDR3 loop reads CSAGTGDHTGYTF. The CDR3, as DNA: TGCAGTGCCGGGACAGGGGACCATACTGGCTACACCTTC.